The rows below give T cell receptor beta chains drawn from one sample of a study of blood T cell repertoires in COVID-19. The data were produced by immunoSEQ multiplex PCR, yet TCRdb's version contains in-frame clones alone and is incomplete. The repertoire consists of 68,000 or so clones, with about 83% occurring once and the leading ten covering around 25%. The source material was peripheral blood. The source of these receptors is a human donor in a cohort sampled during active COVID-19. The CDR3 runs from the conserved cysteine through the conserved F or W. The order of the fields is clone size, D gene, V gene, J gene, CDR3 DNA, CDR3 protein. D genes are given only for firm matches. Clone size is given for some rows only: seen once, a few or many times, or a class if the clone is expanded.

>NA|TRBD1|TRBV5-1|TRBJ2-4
TGCGCCAGCAGCACAGGACAGGGCGACATTCAGTACTTC
CASSTGQGDIQYF
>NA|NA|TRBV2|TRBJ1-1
TGTGCCAGCAGTGGACAAGGGAACACTGAAGCTTTCTTT
CASSGQGNTEAFF
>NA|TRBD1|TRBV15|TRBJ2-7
TGTGCCACCAGCAGAACTGGGACAGAAAGCTACGAGCAGTACTTC
CATSRTGTESYEQYF
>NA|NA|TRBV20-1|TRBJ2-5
TGCAGTGCTAGTACGGACTCTCAAGAGACCCAGTACTTC
CSASTDSQETQYF
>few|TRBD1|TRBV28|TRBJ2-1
TGTGCCAGCAGAAAAGGACAGGGACCCTACAATGAGCAGTTCTTC
CASRKGQGPYNEQFF
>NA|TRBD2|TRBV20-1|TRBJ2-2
TGCAGTGCTAGTTACAGCGGGGGCACCGGGGAGCTGTTTTTT
CSASYSGGTGELFF
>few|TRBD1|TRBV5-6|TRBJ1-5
TGTGCCAGCAGCACGTCTCTACAGGGGAGGTGGCATTTT
CASSTSLQGRWHF
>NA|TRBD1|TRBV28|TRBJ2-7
TGTGCCAGCAGTTTTTGGACAGGGGGCTCCTACGAGCAGTACTTC
CASSFWTGGSYEQYF
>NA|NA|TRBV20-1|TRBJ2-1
TGCAGTGCTAAATTCCTGCGTGAGCAGTTCTTC
CSAKFLREQFF
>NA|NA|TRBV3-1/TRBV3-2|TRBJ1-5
TGTGCCAGCAGCCCCGGACTAAATAGCAATCAGCCCCAGCATTTT
CASSPGLNSNQPQHF
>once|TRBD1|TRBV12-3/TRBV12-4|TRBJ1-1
TGTGCCAGCATCAAAGGACAGGGAGCTGAAGCTTTCTTT
CASIKGQGAEAFF
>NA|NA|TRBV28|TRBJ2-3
TGTGCCAGCAGGGGGCAGGGCCGTGTTACAGATACGCAGTATTTT
CASRGQGRVTDTQYF
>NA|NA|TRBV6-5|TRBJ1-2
TGTGCCAGCAGTAACACAGGGAGCGGCTACACCTTC
CASSNTGSGYTF
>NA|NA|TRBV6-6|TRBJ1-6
TGTGCCAGCAGTCGACGGGGTGAGAGCTCCTATAATTCACCCCTCCACTTT
CASSRRGESSYNSPLHF
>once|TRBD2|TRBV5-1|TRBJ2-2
TGCGCCAGCAGCGGCGGGACTACGAGGGGGGAGCTGTTTTTT
CASSGGTTRGELFF
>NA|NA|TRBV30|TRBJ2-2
TGTGCCTGGAGTCTGGAACAGGGTTTAAACACCGGGGAGCTGTTTTTT
CAWSLEQGLNTGELFF
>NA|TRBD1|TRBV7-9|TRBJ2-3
TGTGCCAGCATCCCCCCCGCCCGGGACAGGGTGCGGGGCACAGATACGCAGTATTTT
CASIPPARDRVRGTDTQYF
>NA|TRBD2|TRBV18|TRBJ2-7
TGTGCCAGCTCACCCTTTGGGAGGGATCGAGACGAGCAGTACTTC
CASSPFGRDRDEQYF
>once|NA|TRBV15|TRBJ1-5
TGTGCCACCAGCAGGGATCAGGTCAATCAGCCCCAGCATTTT
CATSRDQVNQPQHF
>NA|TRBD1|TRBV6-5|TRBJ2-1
TGTGCCGCGAAGACAGGGGGCGCAGGAAATGAGCAGTTCTTC
CAAKTGGAGNEQFF
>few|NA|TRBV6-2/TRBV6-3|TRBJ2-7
TGTGCCAGCAGCCCCGCAGGCTCCATCTCCGGCTCCTACGAGCAGTACTTC
CASSPAGSISGSYEQYF
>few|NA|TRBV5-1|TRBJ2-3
TGCGCCAGCAGAATAATAGCGACTAGCACAGATACGCAGTATTTT
CASRIIATSTDTQYF
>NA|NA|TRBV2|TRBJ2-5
TGTGCCAATAGTCGACAGCCCCAAGAGACCCAGTACTTC
CANSRQPQETQYF
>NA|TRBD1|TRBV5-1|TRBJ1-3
TGCGCCAGCAGCTCGGGACAGGGTAGAAACACCATATATTTT
CASSSGQGRNTIYF
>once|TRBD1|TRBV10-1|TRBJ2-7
TGCGCCAGACCGGACAGGTCCCCTCCCTACGAGCAGTACTTC
CARPDRSPPYEQYF
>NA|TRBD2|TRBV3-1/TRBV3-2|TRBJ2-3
TGTGCCAGCAGCCCCCCAGCGGGGGGGATCACAGATACGCAGTATTTT
CASSPPAGGITDTQYF
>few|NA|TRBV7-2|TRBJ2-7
TGTGCCAGCAGCTTAAAAGTTGCGGGGACAGCAGGCTCCTACGAGCAGTACTTC
CASSLKVAGTAGSYEQYF
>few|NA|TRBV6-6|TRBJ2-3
TGTGCCAGCAGTCAGACCAGTGACTTTCACACAGATACGCAGTATTTT
CASSQTSDFHTDTQYF
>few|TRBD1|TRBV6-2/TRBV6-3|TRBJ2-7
TGTGCCAGCAGTCCCCGGACAGGGGACGAGCAGTACTTC
CASSPRTGDEQYF
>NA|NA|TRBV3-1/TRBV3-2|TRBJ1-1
TGTGCCAGCAGCCAAGGGGCGGGACTCGAAGCTTTCTTT
CASSQGAGLEAFF
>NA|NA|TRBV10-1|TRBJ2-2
TGCGCCAGCAGTAAATGGGGGGACACCGGGGAGCTGTTTTTT
CASSKWGDTGELFF
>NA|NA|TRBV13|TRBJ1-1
TGTGCCAGCAGCTTAGAGGGCACGACAGGAATGAACACTGAAGCTTTCTTT
CASSLEGTTGMNTEAFF
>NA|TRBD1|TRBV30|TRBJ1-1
TGTGCCTGGAGTGTACTGGACAGGGCGGTTGTCACTGAAGCTTTCTTT
CAWSVLDRAVVTEAFF
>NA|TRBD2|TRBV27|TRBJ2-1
TGTGCCAGCAGAGCGGGGGGAAGGCCGGTTTCTCCTGCGTCCCAGTTCTTC
CASRAGGRPVSPASQFF
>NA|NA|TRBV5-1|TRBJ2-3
TGCGCCAGCAGCTTGGAACAGCTCACAGATACGCAGTATTTT
CASSLEQLTDTQYF
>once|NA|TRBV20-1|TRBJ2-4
TGCAGTGCTAGTACGATAGGCAGGTATCAAAACATTCAGTACTTC
CSASTIGRYQNIQYF
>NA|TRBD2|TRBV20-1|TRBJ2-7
TGCAGTGCTCCGGGGGGGTACGAGCAGTACTTC
CSAPGGYEQYF
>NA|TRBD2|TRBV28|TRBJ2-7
TGTGCCAGCAGTCCACCCCGGGGGGACCCCTACGAGCAGTACTTC
CASSPPRGDPYEQYF
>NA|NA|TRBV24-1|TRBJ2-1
TGTGCCTCGGGGCGGGGTAGCTCCTACAATGAGCAGTTCTTC
CASGRGSSYNEQFF
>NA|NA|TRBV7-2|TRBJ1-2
TGTGCCAGCAGCCAAACCCCCACACAGGTGCATGGCTACACCTTC
CASSQTPTQVHGYTF
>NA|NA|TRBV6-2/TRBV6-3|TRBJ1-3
TGTGCCAGCAGCAACAGGGCTCTCTCTGGAAACACCATATATTTT
CASSNRALSGNTIYF